This T cell receptor beta chain derives from a study of memory CD4+ T cells and cytomegalovirus serostatus. The CDR3 contains 12 residues. Trimming removed 5 bases at V and 10 bases at J, with 13 bases between. CDR1 and CDR2 (germline): SGHNT, YENEEA. Single viable CD3+CD4+CD8-CD45RO+ cells were sorted as the memory CD4+ T cells. The protocol was immunoSEQ multiplex PCR, while the TCRdb copy is restricted to in-frame clones and leaves out a portion. The table shows 80,000 or so clones, with under 80% occurring only once. V usage is TRBV11-3 and J usage is TRBJ2-3, with D perhaps matching TRBD2 (5 bases). This TCR came from an adult in good health and CMV-seropositive. Sequenced: memory CD4+ T cells from blood. DNA for the CDR3: TGTGCCAGCAGCCACGACTACACCGCGCAGTATTTT. This encodes CASSHDYTAQYF.